This is a list of T cell receptor beta chains from one sample in a study of a mutant IDH1 vaccine in newly diagnosed glioma. Repertoires were generated with immunoSEQ multiplex PCR, while TCRdb's copy carries only in-frame clones and drops some. The repertoire has roughly 72,000 clones, around nine tenths of them found once; the top ten carry more than 0.5%. Which antigens these TCRs recognize remains unknown. Sequenced material: PBMCs, taken from a glioma patient whose treatment included an IDH1 peptide vaccine. The receptors were gathered from a woman aged 45-60 years with glioma. Both conserved end residues are part of each CDR3. D genes are given only for firm matches. Clone sizes are given selectively: once, few, many, or a class where the clone is expanded.

clone_size: .
d_call: TRBD2
v_call: TRBV5-1
j_call: TRBJ2-5
cdr3_aa: CASSLGTSGHQETQYF
cdr3_nt: TGCGCCAGCAGCTTGGGGACTAGCGGACACCAAGAGACCCAGTACTTC

clone_size: once
d_call: .
v_call: TRBV29-1
j_call: TRBJ2-7
cdr3_aa: CSVLGASTYEQYF
cdr3_nt: TGCAGCGTCCTAGGGGCCTCAACCTACGAGCAGTACTTC

clone_size: .
d_call: TRBD1
v_call: TRBV6-5
j_call: TRBJ2-7
cdr3_aa: CASSYSGTGGNEQYF
cdr3_nt: TGTGCCAGCAGTTACTCCGGGACAGGGGGTAACGAGCAGTACTTC

clone_size: .
d_call: TRBD2
v_call: TRBV9
j_call: TRBJ2-3
cdr3_aa: CASSVGLAGTDTQYF
cdr3_nt: TGTGCCAGCAGCGTAGGGCTAGCGGGCACAGATACGCAGTATTTT

clone_size: .
d_call: .
v_call: TRBV9
j_call: TRBJ1-4
cdr3_aa: CASSVQGLNEKLFF
cdr3_nt: TGTGCCAGCAGCGTCCAGGGTTTAAATGAAAAACTGTTTTTT

clone_size: .
d_call: TRBD2
v_call: TRBV5-1
j_call: TRBJ2-1
cdr3_aa: CASSLVAGVYNEQFF
cdr3_nt: TGCGCCAGCAGCTTGGTTGCGGGAGTATACAATGAGCAGTTCTTC

clone_size: .
d_call: .
v_call: TRBV6-5
j_call: TRBJ2-3
cdr3_aa: CASSYSRGTDTQYF
cdr3_nt: TGTGCCAGCAGTTACTCCAGAGGCACAGATACGCAGTATTTT

clone_size: .
d_call: .
v_call: TRBV7-3
j_call: TRBJ2-1
cdr3_aa: CASSLSRAGEQFF
cdr3_nt: TGTGCCAGCAGCTTATCTCGGGCGGGCGAGCAGTTCTTC

clone_size: .
d_call: .
v_call: TRBV29-1
j_call: TRBJ2-1
cdr3_aa: CSVAWRDSYNEQFF
cdr3_nt: TGCAGCGTTGCGTGGCGGGACTCCTACAATGAGCAGTTCTTC

clone_size: .
d_call: .
v_call: TRBV10-1
j_call: TRBJ1-1
cdr3_aa: CASSAGTGTEAFF
cdr3_nt: TGCGCCAGCAGTGCAGGGACGGGTACTGAAGCTTTCTTT

clone_size: .
d_call: .
v_call: TRBV5-1
j_call: TRBJ1-4
cdr3_aa: CASTKGTANEKLFF
cdr3_nt: TGCGCCAGCACCAAGGGGACGGCTAATGAAAAACTGTTTTTT

clone_size: once
d_call: .
v_call: TRBV5-1
j_call: TRBJ2-7
cdr3_aa: CASSKGTPSSYEQYF
cdr3_nt: TGCGCCAGCAGCAAGGGGACACCGAGCTCCTACGAGCAGTACTTC

clone_size: .
d_call: TRBD2
v_call: TRBV9
j_call: TRBJ2-2
cdr3_aa: CASSVGLAGGVRELFF
cdr3_nt: TGTGCCAGCAGCGTAGGACTAGCGGGAGGGGTTAGGGAGCTGTTTTTT

clone_size: .
d_call: TRBD2
v_call: TRBV4-1
j_call: TRBJ2-3
cdr3_aa: CASSPSGGRVLDTQYF
cdr3_nt: TGCGCCAGCAGCCCCTCGGGCGGGAGGGTTTTAGATACGCAGTATTTT

clone_size: .
d_call: .
v_call: TRBV19
j_call: TRBJ2-2
cdr3_aa: CASLGITGHGGELFF
cdr3_nt: TGTGCCAGCCTTGGGATTACGGGCCATGGCGGGGAGCTGTTTTTT

clone_size: .
d_call: .
v_call: TRBV6-1
j_call: TRBJ2-4
cdr3_aa: CASRERVPFHQYF
cdr3_nt: TGTGCCAGCAGGGAGCGAGTCCCATTTCATCAGTACTTC

clone_size: .
d_call: .
v_call: TRBV27
j_call: TRBJ2-7
cdr3_aa: CASSPVGTYEQYF
cdr3_nt: TGTGCCAGCAGTCCCGTTGGGACCTACGAGCAGTACTTC

clone_size: .
d_call: .
v_call: TRBV5-1
j_call: TRBJ2-7
cdr3_aa: CASSLPSRPYEQYF
cdr3_nt: TGCGCCAGCAGCTTGCCTTCCCGCCCCTACGAGCAGTACTTC

clone_size: .
d_call: .
v_call: TRBV2
j_call: TRBJ2-1
cdr3_aa: CASSVWLYNEQFF
cdr3_nt: TGTGCCAGCAGTGTGTGGCTATACAATGAGCAGTTCTTC

clone_size: .
d_call: .
v_call: TRBV2
j_call: TRBJ2-6
cdr3_aa: CASSARSGANVLTF
cdr3_nt: TGTGCCAGCAGTGCAAGGTCCGGGGCCAACGTCCTGACTTTC

clone_size: .
d_call: .
v_call: TRBV27
j_call: TRBJ2-7
cdr3_aa: CASSSGAVGANEQYF
cdr3_nt: TGTGCCAGCAGTTCAGGGGCCGTTGGGGCCAACGAGCAGTACTTC

clone_size: .
d_call: TRBD2
v_call: TRBV28
j_call: TRBJ2-7
cdr3_aa: CASSRTSGGYEQYF
cdr3_nt: TGTGCCAGCAGTCGGACTAGCGGGGGTTACGAGCAGTACTTC

clone_size: .
d_call: .
v_call: TRBV28
j_call: TRBJ1-2
cdr3_aa: CASSLGMRGFGYGYTF
cdr3_nt: TGTGCCAGCAGTTTAGGAATGCGGGGGTTCGGTTACGGCTACACCTTC

clone_size: .
d_call: .
v_call: TRBV28
j_call: TRBJ2-1
cdr3_aa: CASSRSGYEQFF
cdr3_nt: TGTGCCAGCAGCCGCAGCGGCTATGAGCAGTTCTTC

clone_size: .
d_call: TRBD1
v_call: TRBV7-9
j_call: TRBJ2-2
cdr3_aa: CASSLRDRGPGGELFF
cdr3_nt: TGTGCCAGCAGCTTAAGGGACAGGGGGCCTGGCGGGGAGCTGTTTTTT

clone_size: .
d_call: .
v_call: TRBV6-1
j_call: TRBJ2-7
cdr3_aa: CASWTPSYEQYF
cdr3_nt: TGTGCCAGCTGGACACCATCCTACGAGCAGTACTTC

clone_size: .
d_call: .
v_call: TRBV5-1
j_call: TRBJ1-1
cdr3_aa: CASANTNTEAFF
cdr3_nt: TGCGCCAGCGCCAATACGAACACTGAAGCTTTCTTT

clone_size: .
d_call: TRBD1
v_call: TRBV6-1
j_call: TRBJ1-5
cdr3_aa: CASRSTGGGNQPQHF
cdr3_nt: TGTGCCAGCAGAAGTACAGGGGGTGGCAATCAGCCCCAGCATTTT

clone_size: few
d_call: .
v_call: TRBV9
j_call: TRBJ2-1
cdr3_aa: CASSVSGYSYNEQFF
cdr3_nt: TGTGCCAGCAGCGTCTCGGGATATTCCTACAATGAGCAGTTCTTC

clone_size: once
d_call: .
v_call: TRBV6-6
j_call: TRBJ2-7
cdr3_aa: CASIPGGTPSGEQYF
cdr3_nt: TGTGCCAGCATCCCAGGGGGGACACCCTCTGGGGAGCAGTACTTC

clone_size: .
d_call: TRBD1
v_call: TRBV5-5
j_call: TRBJ2-7
cdr3_aa: CASSLQGVLDEQYF
cdr3_nt: TGTGCCAGCAGCTTGCAGGGGGTTCTGGACGAGCAGTACTTC

clone_size: .
d_call: .
v_call: TRBV7-9
j_call: TRBJ2-6
cdr3_aa: CASGRRGANVLTF
cdr3_nt: TGTGCCAGCGGAAGACGAGGGGCCAACGTCCTGACTTTC